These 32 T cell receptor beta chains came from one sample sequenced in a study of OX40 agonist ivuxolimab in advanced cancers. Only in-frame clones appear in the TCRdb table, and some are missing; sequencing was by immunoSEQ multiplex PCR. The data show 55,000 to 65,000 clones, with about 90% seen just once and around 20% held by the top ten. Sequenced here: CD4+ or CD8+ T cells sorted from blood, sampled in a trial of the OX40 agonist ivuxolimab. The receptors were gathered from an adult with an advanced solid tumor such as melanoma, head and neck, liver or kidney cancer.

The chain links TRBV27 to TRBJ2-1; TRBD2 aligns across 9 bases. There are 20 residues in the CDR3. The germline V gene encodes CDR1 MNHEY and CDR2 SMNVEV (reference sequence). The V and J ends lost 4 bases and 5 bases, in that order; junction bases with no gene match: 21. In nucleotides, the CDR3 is TGTGCCAGCAGTTCCCCACCCGGACTAGCGAATACTCCGACCAACAATGAGCAGTTCTTC. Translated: CASSSPPGLANTPTNNEQFF.

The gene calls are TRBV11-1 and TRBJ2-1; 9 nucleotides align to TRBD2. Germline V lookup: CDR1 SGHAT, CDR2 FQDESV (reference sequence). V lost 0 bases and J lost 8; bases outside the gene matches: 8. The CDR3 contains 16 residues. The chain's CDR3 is CASSLAQLAGWDEQFF. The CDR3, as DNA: TGTGCCAGCAGCTTAGCGCAGCTAGCGGGGTGGGATGAGCAGTTCTTC.

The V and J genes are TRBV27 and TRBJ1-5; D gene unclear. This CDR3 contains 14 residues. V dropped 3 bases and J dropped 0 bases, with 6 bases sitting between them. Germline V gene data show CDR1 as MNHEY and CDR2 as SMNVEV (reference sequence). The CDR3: CASSLSGSNQPQHF. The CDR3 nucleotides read TGTGCCAGCAGTTTGTCAGGTAGCAATCAGCCCCAGCATTTT.

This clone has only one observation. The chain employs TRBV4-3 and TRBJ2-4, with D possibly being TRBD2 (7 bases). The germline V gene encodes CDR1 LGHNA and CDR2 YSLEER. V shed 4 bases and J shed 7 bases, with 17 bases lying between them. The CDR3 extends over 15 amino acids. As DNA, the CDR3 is TGCGCCAGCAGCCCGGCGGAGAGGGGGGGTAACATTCAGTACTTC. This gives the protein CASSPAERGGNIQYF.

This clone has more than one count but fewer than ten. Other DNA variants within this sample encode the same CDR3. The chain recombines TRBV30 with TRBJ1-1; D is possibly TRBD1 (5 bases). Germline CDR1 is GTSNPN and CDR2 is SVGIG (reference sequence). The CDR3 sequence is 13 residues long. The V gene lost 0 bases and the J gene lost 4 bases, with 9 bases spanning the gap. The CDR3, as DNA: TGTGCCTGGAGTGTTGGGGGGGGCACTGAAGCTTTCTTT. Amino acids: CAWSVGGGTEAFF. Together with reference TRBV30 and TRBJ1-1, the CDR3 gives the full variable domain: SQTIHQWPATLVQPVGSPLSLECTVEGTSNPNLYWYRQAAGRGLQLLFYSVGIGQISSEVPQNLSASRPQDRQFILSSKKLLLSDSGFYLCAWSVGGGTEAFFGQGTRLTVV.

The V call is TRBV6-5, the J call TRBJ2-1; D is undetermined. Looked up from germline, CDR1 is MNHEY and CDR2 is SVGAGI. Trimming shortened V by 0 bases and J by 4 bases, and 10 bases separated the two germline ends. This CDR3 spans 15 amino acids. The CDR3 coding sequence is TGTGCCAGCAGTTACTCTAGAGGAGTTTACAATGAGCAGTTCTTC. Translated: CASSYSRGVYNEQFF.

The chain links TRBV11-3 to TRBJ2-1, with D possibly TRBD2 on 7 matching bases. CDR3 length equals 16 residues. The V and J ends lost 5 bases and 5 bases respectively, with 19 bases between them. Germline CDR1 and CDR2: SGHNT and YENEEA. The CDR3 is CASSPSGGGGHNEQFF. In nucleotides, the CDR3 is TGTGCCAGCAGCCCGTCTGGGGGCGGGGGTCACAATGAGCAGTTCTTC.

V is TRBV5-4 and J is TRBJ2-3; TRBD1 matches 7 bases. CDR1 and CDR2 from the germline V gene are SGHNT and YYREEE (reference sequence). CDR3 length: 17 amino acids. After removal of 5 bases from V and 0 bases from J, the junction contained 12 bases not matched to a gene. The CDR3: CASRKKGTEFSTDTQYF. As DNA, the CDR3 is TGTGCCAGCAGAAAAAAAGGGACAGAATTTAGCACAGATACGCAGTATTTT.

CDR3 loop: CASSPLTSFTTDTQYF. The CDR3 bases are TGTGCCAGCAGCCCTTTGACTAGCTTTACTACAGATACGCAGTATTTT. The gene calls are TRBV28 and TRBJ2-3; 7 bases agree with TRBD2. V lost 6 bases and J lost 3; bases outside the gene matches: 12. The CDR3 totals 16 residues. CDR1 is MDHEN, CDR2 SYDVKM, per germline.

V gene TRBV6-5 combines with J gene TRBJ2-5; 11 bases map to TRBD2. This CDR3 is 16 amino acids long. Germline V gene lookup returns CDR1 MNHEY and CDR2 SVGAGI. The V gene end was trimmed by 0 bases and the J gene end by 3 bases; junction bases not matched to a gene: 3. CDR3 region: CASSYSLAGGKETQYF. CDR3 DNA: TGTGCCAGCAGTTACTCGCTAGCGGGAGGCAAAGAGACCCAGTACTTC.

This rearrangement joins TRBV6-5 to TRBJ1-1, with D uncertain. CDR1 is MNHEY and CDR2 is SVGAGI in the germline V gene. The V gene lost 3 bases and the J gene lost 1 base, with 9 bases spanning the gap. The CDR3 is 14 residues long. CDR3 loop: CASSYSGENTEAFF. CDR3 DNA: TGTGCCAGCAGTTATTCTGGGGAGAACACTGAAGCTTTCTTT.

The CDR3 DNA sequence: TGTGCCAGCAGCTTAGTGTACAATGAGCAGTTCTTC. This sequence encodes CASSLVYNEQFF. The chain couples TRBV7-8 to TRBJ2-1; no clear D. V was cut by 1 base and J by 4 bases, with 2 bases left in between. Germline V lookup: CDR1 SGHVS, CDR2 FQNEAQ. The CDR3 sequence is 12 residues long.

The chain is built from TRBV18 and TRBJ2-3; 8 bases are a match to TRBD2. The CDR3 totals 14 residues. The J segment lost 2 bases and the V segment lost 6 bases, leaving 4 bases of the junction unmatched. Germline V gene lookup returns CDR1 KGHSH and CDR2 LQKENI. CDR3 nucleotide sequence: TGTGCCAGCTCGATCGGGGGGGACACAGATACGCAGTATTTT. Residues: CASSIGGDTDTQYF.

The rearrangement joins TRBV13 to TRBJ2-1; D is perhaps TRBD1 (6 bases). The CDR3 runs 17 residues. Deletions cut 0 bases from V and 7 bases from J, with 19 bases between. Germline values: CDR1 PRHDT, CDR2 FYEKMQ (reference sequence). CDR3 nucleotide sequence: TGTGCCAGCAGCTTAGGCGCTGGGTTAAGGGGGTGGAATGAGCAGTTCTTC. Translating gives CASSLGAGLRGWNEQFF.

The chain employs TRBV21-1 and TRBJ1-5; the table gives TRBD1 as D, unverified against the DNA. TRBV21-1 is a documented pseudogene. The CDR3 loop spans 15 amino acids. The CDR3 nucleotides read TGTGCCAGCACCGGTAGACAGACCCGCAATCAGCCCCAGCATTTT. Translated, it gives CASTGRQTRNQPQHF.

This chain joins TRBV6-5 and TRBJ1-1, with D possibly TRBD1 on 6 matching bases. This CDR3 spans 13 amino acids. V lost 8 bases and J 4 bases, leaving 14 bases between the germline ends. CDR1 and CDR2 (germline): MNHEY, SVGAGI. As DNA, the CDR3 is TGTGCCAGCGGACTTAGAGGGGGCACTGAAGCTTTCTTT. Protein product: CASGLRGGTEAFF.

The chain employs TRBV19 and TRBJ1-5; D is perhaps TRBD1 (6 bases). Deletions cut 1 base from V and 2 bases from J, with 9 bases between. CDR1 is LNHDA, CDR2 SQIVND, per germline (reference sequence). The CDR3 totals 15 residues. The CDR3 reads CASSIVGGGNQPQHF. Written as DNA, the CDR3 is TGTGCCAGTAGTATAGTCGGGGGCGGCAATCAGCCCCAGCATTTT. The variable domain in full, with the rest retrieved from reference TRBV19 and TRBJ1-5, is DGGITQSPKYLFRKEGQNVTLSCEQNLNHDAMYWYRQDPGQGLRLIYYSQIVNDFQKGDIAEGYSVSREKKESFPLTVTSAQKNPTAFYLCASSIVGGGNQPQHFGDGTRLSIL.

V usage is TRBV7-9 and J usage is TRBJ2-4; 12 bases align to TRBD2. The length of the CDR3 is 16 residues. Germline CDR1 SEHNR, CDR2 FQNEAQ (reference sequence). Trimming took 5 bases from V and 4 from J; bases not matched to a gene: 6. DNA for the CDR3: TGTGCCAGCAGCCCAGGACTAGCGGGGTTGAAAAACATTCAGTACTTC. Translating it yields CASSPGLAGLKNIQYF.

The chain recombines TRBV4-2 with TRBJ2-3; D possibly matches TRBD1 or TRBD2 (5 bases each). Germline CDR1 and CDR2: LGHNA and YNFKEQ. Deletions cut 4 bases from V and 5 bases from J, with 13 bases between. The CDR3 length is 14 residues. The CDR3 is CASSLLGAGDTQYF. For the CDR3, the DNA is TGTGCCAGCAGCCTGCTCGGGGCAGGAGATACGCAGTATTTT.

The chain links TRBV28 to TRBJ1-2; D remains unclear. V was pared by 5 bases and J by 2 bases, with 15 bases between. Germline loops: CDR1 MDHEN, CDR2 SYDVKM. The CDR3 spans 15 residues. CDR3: CASSPQLNVNYGYTF. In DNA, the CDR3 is TGTGCCAGCAGTCCCCAGTTGAATGTGAACTATGGCTACACCTTC.

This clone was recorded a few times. The chain's CDR3 is CASSVEGSNQPQHF. For the CDR3, the DNA is TGTGCCAGCAGCGTAGAGGGGAGCAATCAGCCCCAGCATTTT. The chain couples TRBV9 to TRBJ1-5; possibly TRBD1 for D (5 bases). CDR1 is SGDLS, CDR2 YYNGEE, per germline. Trimming shortened V by 0 bases and J by 1 base, and 5 bases separated the two germline ends. The CDR3 is made up of 14 amino acids.

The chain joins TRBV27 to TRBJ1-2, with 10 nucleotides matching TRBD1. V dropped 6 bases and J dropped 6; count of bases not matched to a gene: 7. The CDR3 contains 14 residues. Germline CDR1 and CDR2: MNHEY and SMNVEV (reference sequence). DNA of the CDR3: TGTGCCAGCAGAGGGGACAGGGGAAGGGATGGCTACACCTTC. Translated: CASRGDRGRDGYTF.

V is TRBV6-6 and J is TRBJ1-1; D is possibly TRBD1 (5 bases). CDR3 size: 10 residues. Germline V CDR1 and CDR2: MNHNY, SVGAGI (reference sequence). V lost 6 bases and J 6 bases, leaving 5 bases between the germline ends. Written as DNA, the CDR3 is TGTGCCAGCAGGGGGGCTGAAGCTTTCTTT. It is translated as CASRGAEAFF.

The CDR3 DNA reads TGTGCCACCAGCAGGGGAAGACAGAATCAGCCCCAGCATTTT. Translation: CATSRGRQNQPQHF. J is TRBJ1-5 and V is TRBV15; the D gene is possibly TRBD1 (5 bases). The germline V and J ends were trimmed by 3 bases and 4 bases, with 10 bases remaining between them. The CDR3 totals 14 residues. Per germline, CDR1 LNHNV and CDR2 YYDKDF (reference sequence).

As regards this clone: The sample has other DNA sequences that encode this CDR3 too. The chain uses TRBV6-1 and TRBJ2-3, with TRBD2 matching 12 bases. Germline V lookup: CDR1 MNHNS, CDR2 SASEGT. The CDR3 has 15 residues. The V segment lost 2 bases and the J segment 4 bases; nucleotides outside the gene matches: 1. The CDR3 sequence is CASSELAGGPDTQYF. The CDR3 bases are TGTGCCAGCAGTGAACTAGCGGGAGGGCCAGATACGCAGTATTTT.

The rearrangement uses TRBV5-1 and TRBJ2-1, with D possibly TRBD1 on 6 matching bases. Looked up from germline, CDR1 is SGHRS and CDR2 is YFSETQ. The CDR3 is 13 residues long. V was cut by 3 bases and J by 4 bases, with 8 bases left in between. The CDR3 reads CASSSTGYNEQFF. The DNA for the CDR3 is TGCGCCAGCAGCTCGACAGGATACAATGAGCAGTTCTTC.

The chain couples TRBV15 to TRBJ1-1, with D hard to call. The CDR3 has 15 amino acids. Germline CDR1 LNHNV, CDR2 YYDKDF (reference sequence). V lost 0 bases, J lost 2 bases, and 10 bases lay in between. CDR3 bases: TGTGCCACCAGCAGAGATTACTGGGTTAACACTGAAGCTTTCTTT. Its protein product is CATSRDYWVNTEAFF.

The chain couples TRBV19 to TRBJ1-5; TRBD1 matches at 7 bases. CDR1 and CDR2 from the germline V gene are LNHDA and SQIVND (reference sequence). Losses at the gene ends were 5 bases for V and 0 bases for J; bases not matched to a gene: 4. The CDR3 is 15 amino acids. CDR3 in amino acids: CASSLTGYSNQPQHF. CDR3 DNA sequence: TGTGCCAGTAGTTTGACAGGGTATAGCAATCAGCCCCAGCATTTT.

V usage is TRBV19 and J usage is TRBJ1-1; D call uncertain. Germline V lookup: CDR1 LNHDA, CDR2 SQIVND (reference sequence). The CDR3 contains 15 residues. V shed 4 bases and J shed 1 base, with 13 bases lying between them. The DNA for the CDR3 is TGTGCCAGTAGTAGCGGCAGGCCCTGGAACACTGAAGCTTTCTTT. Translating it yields CASSSGRPWNTEAFF.

The CDR3 region has the DNA TGTGCCTGGAGTGACCAGCCGAACACTGAAGCTTTCTTT. It yields the protein CAWSDQPNTEAFF. The chain uses TRBV30 and TRBJ1-1, with D hard to call. The germline CDR1 and CDR2 sequences are GTSNPN and SVGIG (reference sequence). V lost 1 base, J lost 1 base, and 7 bases lay in between. CDR3 length equals 13 residues.

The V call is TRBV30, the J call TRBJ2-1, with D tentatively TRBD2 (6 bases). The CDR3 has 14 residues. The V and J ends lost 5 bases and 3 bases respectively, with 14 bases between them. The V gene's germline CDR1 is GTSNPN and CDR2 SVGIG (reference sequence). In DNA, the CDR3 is TGTGCCTGGGAACTAGCCCCAGGCTACAATGAGCAGTTCTTC. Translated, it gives CAWELAPGYNEQFF.

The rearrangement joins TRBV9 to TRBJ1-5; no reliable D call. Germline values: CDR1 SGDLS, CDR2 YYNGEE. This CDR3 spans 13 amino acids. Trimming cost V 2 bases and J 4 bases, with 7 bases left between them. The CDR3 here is CASSVGENQPQHF. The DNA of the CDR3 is TGTGCCAGCAGCGTGGGAGAAAATCAGCCCCAGCATTTT.